The present T cell receptor beta chain was sequenced within a study of regulatory T cells in long-lasting Graves disease. The ends were cut back, 6 bases at V and 0 bases at J, with 21 bases in the middle. The germline V gene encodes CDR1 MNHNS and CDR2 SASEGT. The CDR3 has 18 amino acids. This sample's time point: persistent/refractory GD, antithyroid drugs over 5 years with positive TRAb. The TCR library was made from RNA extracted from PBMCs. Researchers made TCR beta libraries by using iRepertoire HTBI primers and running Arm-PCR on CDR3 regions. TCRdb redid the calling of the multiplex PCR reads with MiXCR, one entry per CDR3 protein. The sample has more than 300,000 distinct CDR3 sequences; around a fifth are singletons.

This chain links TRBV6-1 with TRBJ2-1; a possible D gene is TRBD2 (5 bases). The receptor was isolated from a female donor with Graves disease. The sample in question was peripheral blood mononuclear cells (PBMCs), obtained when the disease was refractory, from a patient treated with antithyroid drugs. The CDR3 DNA reads TGTGCCAGCAGCTCAAATAGCGTCCCATCGAGCTCCTACAATGAGCAGTTCTTC. Protein: CASSSNSVPSSSYNEQFF.